This entry features one T cell receptor beta chain sequence. No antigen is known for it. The sample is drawn from a study of T cell responses to AZD1222 COVID-19 vaccine. As for the study in general: Second-dose groups at about 4 or about 12 weeks were pooled.

Study-level results: Repertoires were collected only later (after the peak T cell response had occurred).

V lost 5 bases and J lost 5, with 18 bases in between. Germline CDR1 SGHTA, CDR2 FQGNSA. This CDR3 has 15 residues. Repertoires were generated with immunoSEQ multiplex PCR, while TCRdb's copy carries only in-frame clones and drops some. Of some 120,000 clones in the sample, around 90% were seen once. The sequenced sample was peripheral blood, obtained on day 0 of AZD1222 vaccination. The sequence came from an adult in good health. The genes are TRBV7-2 and TRBJ2-5, with a weak D call TRBD2 (5 bases). The CDR3 nucleotides are TGTGCCAGCAGCCCTCAGCCGGGCTCGGGGGAGACCCAGTACTTC. Amino acid sequence: CASSPQPGSGETQYF.